This T cell receptor (beta chain) was sequenced for a study of long-term antiretroviral therapy in people with HIV. Two or more post-ART PBMC samples, plus at least one pre-ART sample, were available for each donor. They ran version v3.0 of the immunoSEQ assay at survey level. Assay: immunoSEQ multiplex PCR; the TCRdb copy retains only in-frame clones and omits some. The data hold around 23,000 clones, with 81% observed a single time. Here the sequenced sample was unsorted PBMCs, taken at the start of antiretroviral therapy, before treatment. The receptor's source is a woman aged 18-29 years with HIV.

The CDR3 region has the DNA TGTGCCAGCAGCGTAGGTCCAGCTGAAGCTTTCTTT. Protein: CASSVGPAEAFF. This chain uses TRBV9 with TRBJ1-1; D not certain. Deletions cut 0 bases from V and 6 bases from J, with 6 bases between. This CDR3 is 12 amino acids long. Germline V gives CDR1 SGDLS, CDR2 YYNGEE.